The 14 T cell receptor beta chains reported below all come from one sample, sequenced in a study of cytomegalovirus exposure and HLA in healthy donors. The study ran its PCR with 60 Vbeta and 13 Jbeta primers. Clones were read by immunoSEQ multiplex PCR, and TCRdb kept only the in-frame ones, dropping some. The sample consists of fewer than 350,000 clones, 70% to 90% of them appearing once. Sequencing was performed on PBMCs. The origin of the receptors is a woman aged 18 to 35 in good health and CMV-seronegative.

This clone came up a few times. V is TRBV29-1 and J is TRBJ2-1; 9 nucleotides match TRBD1. The germline CDR1 and CDR2 sequences are SQVTM and ANQGSEA. Trimming cost V 7 bases and J 14 bases; bases outside gene matches: 9. The CDR3 length is 11 residues. CDR3 sequence: CSAIMGDREFF. DNA for the CDR3: TGCAGCGCAATAATGGGGGACAGGGAGTTCTTC.

J is TRBJ2-2 and V is TRBV12-5, with TRBD1 matching 9 bases. The germline V gene encodes CDR1 LGHNT and CDR2 FRNRAP. CDR3 length: 15 residues. With V trimmed by 7 bases and J by 5 bases, 8 bases remained unmatched. CDR3 DNA: TGTGCTAGTGCCCAATCCGGGACAGGGACCGGGGAGCTGTTTTTT. It is translated as CASAQSGTGTGELFF.

The chain is built from TRBV5-6 and TRBJ2-7, with 9 bases that match TRBD1. The CDR3 totals 15 residues. Germline-derived CDR1 and CDR2 are SGHDT and YYEEEE. With V trimmed by 1 base and J by 5 bases, 7 bases remained unmatched. CDR3 DNA sequence: TGTGCCAGCAGCTTGAACGGGGACAGGGCGGACGAGCAGTACTTC. Protein sequence: CASSLNGDRADEQYF.

The chain couples TRBV5-6 to TRBJ2-3; 9 bases line up with TRBD2. J gave up 1 base and V 0 bases, and 9 bases lay outside the gene matches. CDR3 length: 18 amino acids. Germline assignment: CDR1 SGHDT and CDR2 YYEEEE. The CDR3 loop is CASSLGRGGYLRTDTQYF. The CDR3 DNA sequence: TGTGCCAGCAGCTTGGGGCGGGGGGGCTACCTTCGCACAGATACGCAGTATTTT.

The CDR3 coding sequence is TGCAGCGTTGAAGGGTGGTCAGGCGAGCAGTACTTC. It yields the protein CSVEGWSGEQYF. The chain links TRBV29-1 to TRBJ2-7; D remains unclear. CDR3 length: 12 amino acids. Germline lookup yields CDR1 SQVTM and CDR2 ANQGSEA. V was pared by 1 base and J by 6 bases, with 10 bases between.

This chain's CDR3 is CASSEGRLTGEDEQYF. DNA for the CDR3: TGCGCCAGCAGTGAGGGACGACTGACGGGGGAAGACGAGCAGTACTTC. The chain is built from TRBV10-1 and TRBJ2-7; perhaps TRBD2 as D (6 bases). Germline loops: CDR1 WNHNN, CDR2 SYGVQD (reference sequence). V was trimmed by 2 bases and J by 5 bases, leaving 19 bases between them. The CDR3 contains 16 residues.

The V gene is TRBV19, the J gene TRBJ1-4; tentative D call: TRBD1 (5 bases). CDR1 LNHDA and CDR2 SQIVND come from the germline V gene (reference sequence). V lost 7 bases to trimming and J lost 5 bases, with 11 bases between them. This CDR3 has 13 residues. The CDR3 loop is CASIARENEKLFF. The DNA of the CDR3 is TGTGCCAGTATAGCCAGGGAAAATGAAAAACTGTTTTTT.

Only a few counts were recorded for this clone. The V call is TRBV19, the J call TRBJ2-7, with D tentatively TRBD1 (5 bases). V lost 1 base, J lost 6 bases, and 7 bases lay in between. CDR1 and CDR2 from the germline V gene are LNHDA and SQIVND (reference sequence). This CDR3 contains 12 residues. CDR3 loop: CASSIAQGEQYF. CDR3 coding DNA: TGTGCCAGTAGTATAGCCCAGGGCGAGCAGTACTTC.

CDR3 sequence: CATSRGRQGVYYGYTF. In nucleotides, the CDR3 is TGTGCCACCAGCAGAGGAAGGCAGGGTGTGTACTATGGCTACACCTTC. This chain uses TRBV15 with TRBJ1-2; D perhaps matches TRBD1 (5 bases). Germline CDR1 reads LNHNV; CDR2 reads YYDKDF (reference sequence). Trimming cost V 1 base and J 3 bases, with 15 bases left between them. This CDR3 comprises 16 residues.

As concerns this clone: The junction differs from germline at one of its ends, possibly a read error. V gene TRBV7-9 combines with J gene TRBJ1-1; no clear D gene. The CDR3 is 12 residues long. CDR1 and CDR2 (germline): SEHNR, FQNEAQ (reference sequence). CDR3 DNA: TGTTCCAGCAGCTTGGAGGGCACTGAAGCTTTCTTT. The encoded protein is CSSSLEGTEAFF.

This chain links TRBV10-2 with TRBJ2-3; perhaps TRBD1 as D (5 bases). CDR1 is WSHSY, CDR2 SAAADI, per germline. This CDR3 contains 15 residues. Trimming pared 8 bases from V and 2 bases from J, leaving 17 bases between. The CDR3 DNA reads as TGCGCCAGCGGCACCAGGGATGCAGCCACAGATACGCAGTATTTT. It codes for CASGTRDAATDTQYF.

V gene TRBV10-1 combines with J gene TRBJ1-1, with 8 positions matching TRBD1. Germline assignment: CDR1 WNHNN and CDR2 SYGVQD (reference sequence). The CDR3 has 14 residues. V lost 0 bases to trimming and J lost 7 bases; unmatched junction nucleotides: 4. The CDR3 nucleotides are TGCGCCAGCAGTGAGTCCGGGACAGGCTTTGAAGCTTTCTTT. Translation: CASSESGTGFEAFF.

The V and J genes are TRBV6-5 and TRBJ2-1, with D maybe TRBD1 (5 bases). This CDR3 has 16 residues. V was clipped by 2 bases and J by 1 base, with 12 bases between them. Looked up from germline, CDR1 is MNHEY and CDR2 is SVGAGI. This CDR3 reads CASSYQQEPSYNEQFF. Written as DNA, the CDR3 is TGTGCCAGCAGTTACCAACAGGAACCATCCTACAATGAGCAGTTCTTC.

The chain joins TRBV12-5 to TRBJ1-4; TRBD1 aligns across 7 bases. The V gene's germline CDR1 is LGHNT and CDR2 FRNRAP. The CDR3 loop spans 15 amino acids. The V segment lost 8 bases and the J segment 0 bases; nucleotides outside the gene matches: 6. The CDR3 is CASRQGLATNEKLFF. Here the CDR3 DNA reads TGTGCTAGTAGACAGGGTCTTGCAACTAATGAAAAACTGTTTTTT. The full variable domain, with the rest looked up from reference TRBV12-5 and TRBJ1-4, is DARVTQTPRHKVTEMGQEVTMRCQPILGHNTVFWYRQTMMQGLELLAYFRNRAPLDDSGMPKDRFSAEMPDATLATLKIQPSEPRDSAVYFCASRQGLATNEKLFFGSGTQLSVL.